These 18 T cell receptor beta chains were sequenced from one sample in a study of blood T cells in healthy people across ages. Then a second PCR, running about 6 to 12 cycles, was carried out with a sample-barcoded 5' primer and a J-beta primer mix. In TCRdb, the 5' RACE reads were re-called with MiXCR into one record per CDR3 protein. The sample has about 680,000 distinct CDR3 sequences, roughly 50% seen once; the top ten hold around a third. The material sequenced was blood. The receptors were sampled from a woman aged 60-70 years in good health.

V and J are TRBV20-1 and TRBJ2-5; no clear D. The V end lost 5 bases, the J end lost 1 base, and 17 bases lay between the germline ends. The germline V gene has CDR1 DFQATT and CDR2 SNEGSKA (reference sequence). The CDR3 has 15 residues. CDR3 DNA sequence: TGCAGTGCTCCCCCCTCCGGCTATTTCCAAGAGACCCAGTACTTC. Protein product: CSAPPSGYFQETQYF.

This chain connects TRBV27 to TRBJ2-3, with 8 bases lining up with TRBD2. Germline CDR1 reads MNHEY; CDR2 reads SMNVEV (reference sequence). J was trimmed by 1 base and V by 2 bases; bases with no gene match: 11. This CDR3 has 18 amino acids. CDR3 bases: TGTGCCAGCAGTTTAGCGGGGGGCGGGAGAGCCGGCACAGATACGCAGTATTTT. Translated, it gives CASSLAGGGRAGTDTQYF.

The genes are TRBV20-1 and TRBJ1-6; 8 bases are a match to TRBD1. With V trimmed by 5 bases and J by 8 bases, 11 bases remained unmatched. The CDR3 consists of 15 residues. From germline, CDR1 is DFQATT and CDR2 SNEGSKA (reference sequence). CDR3 in amino acids: CSAPLGVDRDSPLHF. The CDR3 region has the DNA TGCAGTGCTCCCCTTGGGGTGGACAGGGATTCACCCCTCCACTTT.

With respect to this clonotype: At one end the junction does not follow the germline gene, possibly because of a read error. This chain joins TRBV27 and TRBJ2-4, with a weak D call TRBD1 (6 bases). The better agreement between TRBJ2-7 and the DNA end casts doubt on the J call. The germline gives CDR1 MNHEY, CDR2 SMNVEV (reference sequence). The length of the CDR3 is 14 residues. In DNA form, the CDR3 reads TGTACCAGCAACCTTCTAGACAGGCCCTACGAGCAGTACTTC. Protein sequence: CTSNLLDRPYEQYF.

The chain recombines TRBV7-2 with TRBJ2-2; D is possibly TRBD1 (5 bases). This CDR3 region has 14 residues. The germline V gene encodes CDR1 SGHTA and CDR2 FQGNSA. V was cut by 2 bases and J by 6 bases, with 10 bases left in between. CDR3: CASSLSRAAGELFF. Written as DNA, the CDR3 is TGTGCCAGCAGCTTAAGCAGGGCCGCCGGGGAGCTGTTTTTT.

This clonotype was detected a few times. The V gene is TRBV9, the J gene TRBJ2-3; unclear D gene. V was clipped by 0 bases and J by 4 bases, with 3 bases between them. The length of the CDR3 is 12 residues. The germline CDR1 and CDR2 sequences are SGDLS and YYNGEE. DNA for the CDR3: TGTGCCAGCAGCGTAGAATCAGATACGCAGTATTTT. It translates to CASSVESDTQYF.

The sample holds one count of this clonotype. The chain combines TRBV7-2 with TRBJ1-1, with D possibly being TRBD1 (5 bases). V was trimmed by 0 bases and J by 1 base, leaving 6 bases between them. This CDR3 spans 14 amino acids. CDR1 is SGHTA and CDR2 is FQGNSA in the germline V gene. CDR3 coding DNA: TGTGCCAGCAGCTTAGCCAGGGCGAACACTGAAGCTTTCTTT. Its protein product is CASSLARANTEAFF.

The chain employs TRBV2 and TRBJ1-5; D may be TRBD1 (6 bases). V was shortened by 0 bases and J by 6 bases, with 12 bases between the two germline ends. The germline V gene has CDR1 SNHLY and CDR2 FYNNEI. This CDR3 spans 15 amino acids. The DNA of the CDR3 is TGTGCCAGCAGTGAAGCGGGGGGGGCCGGTCAGCCCCAGCATTTT. Translation: CASSEAGGAGQPQHF.

V gene TRBV20-1 combines with J gene TRBJ2-1; 9 nucleotides align to TRBD2. V shed 3 bases, J shed 9 bases, and the junction held 12 bases outside the gene matches. Germline V gene lookup returns CDR1 DFQATT and CDR2 SNEGSKA (reference sequence). This CDR3 region has 15 residues. This chain's CDR3 is CSASWPSGEEGEQFF. The CDR3 DNA reads as TGCAGTGCTAGTTGGCCTAGCGGGGAGGAAGGTGAGCAGTTCTTC.

A word on this clonotype: The junction departs from the called germline gene at one end, perhaps through a read error. The chain couples TRBV20-1 to TRBJ2-5, with D perhaps matching TRBD1 or TRBD2 (5 bases each). The CDR3 has 16 residues. Germline-derived CDR1 and CDR2 are DFQATT and SNEGSKA (reference sequence). DNA for the CDR3: TGCAGTGCTAGTGTATCTGGAGGACTGCGTCCGGGGACCCAATACTTC. Amino acid sequence: CSASVSGGLRPGTQYF.

The V and J genes are TRBV12-3 or TRBV12-4 and TRBJ2-2; no clear D gene. V lost 5 bases and J 1 base, leaving 11 bases between the germline ends. The CDR3 extends over 15 amino acids. CDR3 nucleotide sequence: TGTGCCAGCAGTCTTGTAGCCTTGAACACCGGGGAGCTGTTTTTT. This codes for CASSLVALNTGELFF.

For this clonotype: This may be a read error, as it is one base from a much larger clone. The rearrangement uses TRBV7-2 and TRBJ2-1; D gene unclear. The germline V and J ends were trimmed by 1 base and 2 bases, with 9 bases remaining between them. Per germline, CDR1 SGHTA and CDR2 FQGNSA. The CDR3 contains 15 residues. Here the CDR3 reads CASSLVRQTYNEQFF. The CDR3 nucleotides read TGTGCCAGCAGCTTAGTCCGGCAGACCTACAATGAGCAGTTCTTC.

Concerning this clonotype: A read error may account for a junction end that differs from germline. This chain uses TRBV6-5 with TRBJ2-1, with 8 bases fitting TRBD1. CDR3 length: 14 amino acids. Looked up from germline, CDR1 is MNHEY and CDR2 is SVGAGI. CDR3 bases: TGTACCAGCAGGGACAGGTTTTCACCCACAGAGCAGTTCTTC. Encoded protein: CTSRDRFSPTEQFF.

This clonotype was observed a few times. The V gene is TRBV5-5, the J gene TRBJ2-5; a weak D match, TRBD1 (6 bases). V dropped 5 bases and J dropped 5 bases, with 16 bases sitting between them. The germline V gene has CDR1 SGHKS and CDR2 YYEKEE (reference sequence). The length of the CDR3 is 14 residues. Here the CDR3 DNA reads TGTGCCAGCAGTCACCCCCAGGGGTTGGAGACCCAGTACTTC. Protein: CASSHPQGLETQYF.

The gene calls are TRBV5-1 and TRBJ2-3, with D possibly matching TRBD2 (6 bases). From germline, CDR1 is SGHRS and CDR2 YFSETQ. V was pared by 3 bases and J by 4 bases, with 21 bases between. The CDR3 is 17 residues long. The CDR3: CASSSGPAGFLPDTQYF. CDR3 bases: TGCGCCAGCAGCTCCGGACCAGCGGGTTTTTTACCAGATACGCAGTATTTT.

This chain joins TRBV18 and TRBJ2-1; D unclear. Between the trimmed V and J ends, which lost 3 bases and 7 bases, there was a span of 10 bases. Germline V gives CDR1 KGHSH, CDR2 LQKENI. The CDR3 runs 13 residues. The CDR3 DNA reads TGTGCCAGCTCACCTGACAAAGGGAATGAGCAGTTCTTC. Its protein product is CASSPDKGNEQFF.

The chain recombines TRBV5-6 with TRBJ2-7; the match to TRBD2 covers 11 bases. The CDR3 is made up of 17 amino acids. Germline V CDR1 and CDR2: SGHDT, YYEEEE. V trimming: 1 base; J trimming: 0 bases; junction bases outside the gene matches: 6. In nucleotides, the CDR3 is TGTGCCAGCAGCTTGAGGGGACTAGCGGCTAGCTCCTACGAGCAGTACTTC. This codes for CASSLRGLAASSYEQYF.

Note on this clonotype: A junction end diverges from the germline sequence, so it may reflect a read error. CDR3 DNA: TGTGCCAGCAGTTCGGGACTAGCGGGCCCTCAAGAGACCCGGTACTTC. This sequence encodes CASSSGLAGPQETRYF. The genes are TRBV6-2 or TRBV6-3 and TRBJ2-5; the match to TRBD2 covers 12 bases. This CDR3 has 16 amino acids. Germline CDR1 reads MNHEY; CDR2 reads SVGEGT.